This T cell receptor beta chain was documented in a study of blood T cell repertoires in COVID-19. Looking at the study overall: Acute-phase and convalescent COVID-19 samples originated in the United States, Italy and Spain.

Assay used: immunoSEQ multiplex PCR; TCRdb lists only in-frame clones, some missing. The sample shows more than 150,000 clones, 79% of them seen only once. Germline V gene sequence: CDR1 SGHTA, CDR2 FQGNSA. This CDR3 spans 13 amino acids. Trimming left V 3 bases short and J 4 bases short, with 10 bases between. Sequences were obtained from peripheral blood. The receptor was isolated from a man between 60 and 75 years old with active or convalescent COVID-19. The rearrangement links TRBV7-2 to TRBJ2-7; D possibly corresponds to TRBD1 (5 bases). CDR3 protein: CASSFSREYEQYF. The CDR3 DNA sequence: TGTGCCAGCAGCTTTAGCAGGGAATACGAGCAGTACTTC.